This TCR beta chain was obtained from a study of tumor-infiltrating lymphocytes in primary liver carcinoma. As for the study in general: Each of the samples returned roughly 3.65 to 7.5 million productive TCRbeta reads (a yield similar across tissue types).

Synthesis of TCR beta cDNA was carried out from 450 to 650 ng total RNA with a constant-region primer. Three nested multiplex PCR rounds, a slightly modified ARM-PCR method, built the TCR beta libraries. The first two PCR rounds used TRBV1-TRBV30 primers with a Cbeta primer, roughly 10 cycles each. TCRdb re-analysed the multiplex PCR reads in MiXCR, keeping a single row per CDR3 protein. The sample lists 95,000 to 150,000 distinct CDR3 sequences, about two thirds occurring once. Per the germline V gene, CDR1 is MNHNS and CDR2 is SASEGT. This CDR3 is built from 13 residues. Of note for this clonotype: One end of the junction is discordant with germline, which a read error may explain.

Bulk tissue was left unsorted, and RNA and DNA were co-extracted from roughly 20-30 mg of it. Patients underwent surgical resection for primary liver carcinoma. The source is a woman in her sixties or seventies with primary liver carcinoma and hepatitis B virus infection. The chain joins TRBV6-1 to TRBJ2-7; possibly TRBD1 for D (6 bases). What was sequenced was tumor-adjacent normal liver tissue. The CDR3: CASSPQTGWEQYF. DNA of the CDR3: TGTGCCAGCAGTCCCCAGACAGGATGGGAGCAATACTTC.